This T cell receptor beta chain was recovered during a study of cytomegalovirus exposure and HLA in healthy donors. Study in general: A subsequent analysis stated that the roughly 130 validation repertoires were run on the same platform as the 600 to 750 first-cohort repertoires. General study results and limits: The study put under 200 TCR beta chains on its list as cytomegalovirus-associated.

Only a few counts were recorded for this clone. Its specificity is unknown. The method was immunoSEQ multiplex PCR; TCRdb's version includes in-frame clones alone and lacks a portion of them. Found here are fewer than 150,000 clones, about 83% of them singletons; the top ten hold approximately 4.9%. Germline V gives CDR1 SGHRS, CDR2 YFSETQ. The trim removed 2 bases at V and 2 bases at J, leaving 6 bases unmatched. There are 17 residues in the CDR3. This clonotype originated in a man younger than 35 in good health and CMV-seronegative. This sequence joins TRBV5-1 and TRBJ2-1, with 11 positions matching TRBD2. The sample taken for sequencing was PBMCs. CDR3 DNA sequence: TGCGCCAGCAGCTTTCTCGCTAGCGGGGGGACCTACAATGAGCAGTTCTTC. The encoded protein is CASSFLASGGTYNEQFF. The complete variable domain, with remaining parts taken from reference TRBV5-1 and TRBJ2-1, reads KAGVTQTPRYLIKTRGQQVTLSCSPISGHRSVSWYQQTPGQGLQFLFEYFSETQRNKGNFPGRFSGRQFSNSRSEMNVSTLELGDSALYLCASSFLASGGTYNEQFFGPGTRLTVL.